The clone carrying this T cell receptor (beta chain) was observed a few times. The antigen is undetermined. With 4 bases removed from V and 4 bases from J, the gap between germline ends came to 15 bases. This CDR3 is built from 15 residues. From germline, CDR1 is SGHDT and CDR2 YYEEEE. This record belongs to a study of T cell repertoires in cytomegalovirus infection. About the research overall: Public TCR beta signatures provided an indication of both CMV infection and a matching HLA type.

One entry per CDR3 protein, called by TCRdb with MiXCR from the reads. The table includes 50,000 to 65,000 distinct CDR3 sequences, over 15% detected once. Sequenced here: CD8+ T cells from cultured PBMCs, sampled from culture after CMV antigen stimulation. The chain employs TRBV5-6 and TRBJ2-1; D is unclear. The sequence was obtained from a human donor in good health (CMV status not recorded). Some clones in this sample may be carry-over from other donors' samples. The CDR3 sequence: CASSPVPSEYNEQFF. CDR3 DNA sequence: TGTGCCAGCAGCCCGGTACCCAGCGAGTACAATGAGCAGTTCTTC. Drawing the rest from reference TRBV5-6 and TRBJ2-1, the complete variable domain is DAGVTQSPTHLIKTRGQQVTLRCSPKSGHDTVSWYQQALGQGPQFIFQYYEEEERQRGNFPDRFSGHQFPNYSSELNVNALLLGDSALYLCASSPVPSEYNEQFFGPGTRLTVL.